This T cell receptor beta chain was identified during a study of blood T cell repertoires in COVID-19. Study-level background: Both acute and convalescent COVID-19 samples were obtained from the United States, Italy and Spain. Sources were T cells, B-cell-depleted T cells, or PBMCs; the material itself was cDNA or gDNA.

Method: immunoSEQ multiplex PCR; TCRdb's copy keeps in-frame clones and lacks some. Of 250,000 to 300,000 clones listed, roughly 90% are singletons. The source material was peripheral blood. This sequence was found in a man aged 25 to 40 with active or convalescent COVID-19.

CDR3 region: CASSSGGYQPQHF. In DNA form, the CDR3 reads TGTGCCAGCAGTTCAGGGGGTTATCAGCCCCAGCATTTT. The V and J genes are TRBV6-5 and TRBJ1-5, with 7 bases lining up with TRBD1. Trimming cost V 4 bases and J 5 bases; bases outside gene matches: 2. The CDR3 runs to 13 residues. CDR1 and CDR2 from the germline V gene are MNHEY and SVGAGI.